This note documents a single T cell receptor (beta chain) sequence. Its antigen is currently unknown. This entry is derived from a study of beta chain features in type 1 diabetes. Points from the study as a whole: Among all four CD4+ subsets, Type 1 diabetes patients had TCRB CDR3s that were moderately but significantly shorter. The naive, central memory and Treg TCRB repertoires looked more alike in patients than they did in healthy donors.

The V and J ends lost 1 base and 13 bases respectively, with 10 bases between them. The CDR3 extends over 11 amino acids. Germline V lookup: CDR1 SEHNR, CDR2 FQNEAQ (reference sequence). Of the isolated RNA, all was reverse transcribed, and so the sequenced material was expressed TCRB transcripts. Sequenced by immunoSEQ multiplex PCR; TCRdb stores in-frame clones only, minus some. The sample includes under 800,000 clones, around 15% of them seen just once. The TCR originated in a man aged 18 to 35 in good health. Sequenced material: naive CD4+ T cells from blood. The V gene is TRBV7-9, the J gene TRBJ1-2, with D unresolved. The CDR3 here is CASSLEDSPTF. The DNA for the CDR3 is TGTGCCAGCAGCTTAGAAGACTCCCCCACCTTC.